Listed here is a single T cell receptor beta chain. Its cognate antigen is unknown. The CDR3 length is 15 residues. The V gene end was trimmed by 3 bases and the J gene end by 5 bases; junction bases not matched to a gene: 10. Germline V CDR1 and CDR2: DFQATT, SNEGSKA (reference sequence). These data come from a study of Graves' ophthalmopathy and Graves' hyperthyroidism. Study findings and constraints: The majority of expanded thyroid clonotypes above 0.001 frequency also occurred in blood.

The authors amplified TCR beta CDR3 regions, and they did so from RNA transcripts for repertoire sequencing. In the first round, RT-PCR was carried out with HTBI primers, and a multiplex PCR formed the second round. TCRdb independently ran MiXCR on the multiplex PCR reads; one entry per CDR3 protein. In the table there are about 620,000 distinct CDR3 sequences, 22% of which are singletons. The chain recombines TRBV20-1 with TRBJ2-7; the match to TRBD2 covers 10 bases. Specimen: peripheral blood. This TCR was sampled from a woman aged 18-29 years with stable Graves' hyperthyroidism. Some clones in this sample may be carry-over from other donors' samples. CDR3 amino acids: CSASPSGGVFDEQYF. CDR3 nucleotides: TGCAGTGCTAGTCCGAGCGGGGGGGTCTTCGACGAGCAGTACTTC.